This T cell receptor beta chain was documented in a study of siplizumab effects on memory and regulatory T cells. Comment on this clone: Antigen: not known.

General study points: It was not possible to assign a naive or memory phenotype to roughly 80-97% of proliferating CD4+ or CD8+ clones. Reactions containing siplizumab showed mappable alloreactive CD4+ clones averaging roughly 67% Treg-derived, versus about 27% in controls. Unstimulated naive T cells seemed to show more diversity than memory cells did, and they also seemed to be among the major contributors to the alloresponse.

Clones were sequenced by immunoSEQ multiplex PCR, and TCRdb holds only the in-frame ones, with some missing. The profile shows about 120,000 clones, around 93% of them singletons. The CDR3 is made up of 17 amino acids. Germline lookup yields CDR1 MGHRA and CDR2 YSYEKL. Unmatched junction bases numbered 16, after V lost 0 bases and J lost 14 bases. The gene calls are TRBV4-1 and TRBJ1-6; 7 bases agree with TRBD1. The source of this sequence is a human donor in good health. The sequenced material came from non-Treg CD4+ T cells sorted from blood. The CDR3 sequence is CASSQDPYGGQRSTLHF. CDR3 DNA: TGCGCCAGCAGCCAAGATCCTTATGGGGGACAGCGATCGACCCTCCACTTT.